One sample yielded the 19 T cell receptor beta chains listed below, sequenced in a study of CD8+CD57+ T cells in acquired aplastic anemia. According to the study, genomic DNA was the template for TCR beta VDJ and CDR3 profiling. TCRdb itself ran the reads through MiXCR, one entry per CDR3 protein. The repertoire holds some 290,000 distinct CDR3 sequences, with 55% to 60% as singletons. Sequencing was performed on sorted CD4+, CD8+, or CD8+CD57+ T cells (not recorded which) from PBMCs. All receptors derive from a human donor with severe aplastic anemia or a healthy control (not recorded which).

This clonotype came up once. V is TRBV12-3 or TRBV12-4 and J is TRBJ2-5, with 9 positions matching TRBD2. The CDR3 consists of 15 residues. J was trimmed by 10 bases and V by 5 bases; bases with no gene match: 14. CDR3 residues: CASSVMRGGRGVQYF. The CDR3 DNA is TGTGCCAGCAGTGTTATGCGGGGGGGCCGTGGGGTCCAGTACTTC.

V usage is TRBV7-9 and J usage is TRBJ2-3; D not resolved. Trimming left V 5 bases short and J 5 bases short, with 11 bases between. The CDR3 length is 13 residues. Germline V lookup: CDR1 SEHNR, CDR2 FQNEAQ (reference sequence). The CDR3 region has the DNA TGTGCCAGCAGCCCCCCGAGTGGAGATACGCAGTATTTT. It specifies CASSPPSGDTQYF.

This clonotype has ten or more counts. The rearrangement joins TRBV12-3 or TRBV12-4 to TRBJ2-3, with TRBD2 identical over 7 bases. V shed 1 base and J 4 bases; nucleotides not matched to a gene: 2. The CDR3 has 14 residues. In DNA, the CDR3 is TGTGCCAGCAGTTTAGGACTAGCCTCAGATACGCAGTATTTT. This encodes CASSLGLASDTQYF.

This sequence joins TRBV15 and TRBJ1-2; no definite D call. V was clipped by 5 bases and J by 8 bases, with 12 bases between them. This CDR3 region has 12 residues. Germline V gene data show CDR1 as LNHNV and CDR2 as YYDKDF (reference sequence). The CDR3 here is CATSEANGGYTF. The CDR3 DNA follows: TGTGCCACCAGCGAGGCGAACGGAGGCTACACCTTC.

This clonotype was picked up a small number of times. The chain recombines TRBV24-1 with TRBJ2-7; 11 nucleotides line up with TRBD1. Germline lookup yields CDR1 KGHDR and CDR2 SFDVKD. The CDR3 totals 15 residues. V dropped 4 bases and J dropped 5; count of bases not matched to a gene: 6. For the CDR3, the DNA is TGTGCCACCAGTGACCCGGGACAGGGGGTAAACGAGCAGTACTTC. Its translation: CATSDPGQGVNEQYF.

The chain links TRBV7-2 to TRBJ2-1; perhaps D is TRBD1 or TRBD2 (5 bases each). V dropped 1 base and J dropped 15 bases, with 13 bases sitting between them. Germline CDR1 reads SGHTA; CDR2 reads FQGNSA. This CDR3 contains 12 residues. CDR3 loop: CASSLVGASPFF. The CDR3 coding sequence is TGTGCCAGCAGCTTAGTTGGGGCTAGCCCGTTCTTC.

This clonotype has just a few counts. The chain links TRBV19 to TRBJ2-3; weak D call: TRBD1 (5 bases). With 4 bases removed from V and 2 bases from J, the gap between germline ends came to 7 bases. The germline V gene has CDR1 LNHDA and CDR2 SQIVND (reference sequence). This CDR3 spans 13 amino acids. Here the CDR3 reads CASSTQDTDTQYF. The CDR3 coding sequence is TGTGCCAGTAGTACACAGGACACAGATACGCAGTATTTT.

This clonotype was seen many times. CDR3 loop: CATSDPRQGSTEAFF. For the CDR3, the DNA is TGTGCCACCAGTGATCCGCGCCAGGGTAGCACTGAAGCTTTCTTT. The J gene is TRBJ1-1, the V gene TRBV24-1; possible D gene TRBD1, 5 bases. This CDR3 spans 15 amino acids. The V gene's germline CDR1 is KGHDR and CDR2 SFDVKD. The V and J ends lost 3 bases and 4 bases respectively, with 14 bases between them.

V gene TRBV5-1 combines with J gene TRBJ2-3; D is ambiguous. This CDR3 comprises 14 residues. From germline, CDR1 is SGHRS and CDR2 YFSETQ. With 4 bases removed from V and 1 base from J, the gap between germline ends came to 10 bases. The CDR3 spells CASSPPPGTDTQYF. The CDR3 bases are TGCGCCAGCAGCCCACCTCCGGGCACAGATACGCAGTATTTT.

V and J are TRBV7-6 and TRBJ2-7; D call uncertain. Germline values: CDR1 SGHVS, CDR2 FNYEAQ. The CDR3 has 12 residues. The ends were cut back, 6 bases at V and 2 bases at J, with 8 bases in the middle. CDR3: CASSTYTYEQYF. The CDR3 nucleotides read TGTGCCAGCAGTACTTACACCTACGAGCAGTACTTC.

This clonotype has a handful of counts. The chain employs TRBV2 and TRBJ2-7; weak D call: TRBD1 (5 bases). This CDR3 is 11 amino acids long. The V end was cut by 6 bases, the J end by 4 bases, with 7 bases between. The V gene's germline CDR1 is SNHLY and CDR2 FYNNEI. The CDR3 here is CASRTAYEQYF. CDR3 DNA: TGTGCCAGCAGGACAGCTTACGAGCAGTACTTC.

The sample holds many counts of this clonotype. This CDR3 reads CASRPSLNTEAFF. The CDR3 DNA is TGTGCCAGCAGGCCTTCCTTGAACACTGAAGCTTTCTTT. This chain uses TRBV28 with TRBJ1-1, with D unclear. This CDR3 spans 13 amino acids. Germline V lookup: CDR1 MDHEN, CDR2 SYDVKM. V shed 6 bases and J shed 0 bases, with 8 bases lying between them.

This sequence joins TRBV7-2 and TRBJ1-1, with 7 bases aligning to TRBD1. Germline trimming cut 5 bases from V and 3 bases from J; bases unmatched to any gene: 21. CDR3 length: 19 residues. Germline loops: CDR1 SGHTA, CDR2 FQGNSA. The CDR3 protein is CASSHTRQGRGLGDTEAFF. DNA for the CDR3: TGTGCCAGCAGCCATACAAGACAGGGTAGGGGCCTTGGGGACACTGAAGCTTTCTTT. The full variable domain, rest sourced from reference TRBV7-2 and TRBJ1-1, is GAGVSQSPSNKVTEKGKDVELRCDPISGHTALYWYRQSLGQGLEFLIYFQGNSAPDKSGLPSDRFSAERTGGSVSTLTIQRTQQEDSAVYLCASSHTRQGRGLGDTEAFFGQGTRLTVV.

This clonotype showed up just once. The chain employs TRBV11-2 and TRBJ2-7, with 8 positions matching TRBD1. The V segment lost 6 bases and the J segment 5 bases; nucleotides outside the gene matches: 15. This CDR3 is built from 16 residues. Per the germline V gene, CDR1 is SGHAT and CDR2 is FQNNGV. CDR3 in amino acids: CASSLRRTGRGDEQYF. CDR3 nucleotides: TGTGCCAGCAGTTTGCGGCGGACAGGGCGAGGGGACGAGCAGTACTTC.

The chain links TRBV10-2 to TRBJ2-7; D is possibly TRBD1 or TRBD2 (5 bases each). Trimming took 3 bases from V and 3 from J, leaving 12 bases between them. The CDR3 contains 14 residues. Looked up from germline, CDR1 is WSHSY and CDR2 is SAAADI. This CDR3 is CASSESGAGYEQYF. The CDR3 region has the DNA TGCGCCAGCAGTGAATCCGGGGCCGGCTACGAGCAGTACTTC.

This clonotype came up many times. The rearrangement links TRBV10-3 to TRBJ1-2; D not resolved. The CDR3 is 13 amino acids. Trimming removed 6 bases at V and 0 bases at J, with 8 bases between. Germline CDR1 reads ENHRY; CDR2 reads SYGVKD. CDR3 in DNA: TGTGCCATCAGGGACGGAGCTAACTATGGCTACACCTTC. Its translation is CAIRDGANYGYTF.

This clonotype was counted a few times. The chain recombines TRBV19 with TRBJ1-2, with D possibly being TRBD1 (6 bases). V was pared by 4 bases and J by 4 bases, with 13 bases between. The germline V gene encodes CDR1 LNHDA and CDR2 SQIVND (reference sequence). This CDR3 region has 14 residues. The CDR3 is CASSTQGGPYGYTF. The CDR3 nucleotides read TGTGCCAGTAGTACACAGGGCGGACCCTATGGCTACACCTTC. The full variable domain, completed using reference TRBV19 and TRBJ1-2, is DGGITQSPKYLFRKEGQNVTLSCEQNLNHDAMYWYRQDPGQGLRLIYYSQIVNDFQKGDIAEGYSVSREKKESFPLTVTSAQKNPTAFYLCASSTQGGPYGYTFGSGTRLTVV.

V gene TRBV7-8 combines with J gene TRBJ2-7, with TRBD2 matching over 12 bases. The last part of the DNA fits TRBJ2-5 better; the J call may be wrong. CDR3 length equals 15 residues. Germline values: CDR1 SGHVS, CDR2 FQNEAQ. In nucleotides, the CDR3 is TGTGCCAGCAGCTTACTAGCGGGAGGGTTTGAGACCCAGTACTTC. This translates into CASSLLAGGFETQYF.

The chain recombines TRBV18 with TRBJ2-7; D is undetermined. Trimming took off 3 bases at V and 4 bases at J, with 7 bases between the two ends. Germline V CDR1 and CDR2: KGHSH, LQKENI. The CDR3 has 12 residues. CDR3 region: CASSPTLYEQYF. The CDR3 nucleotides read TGTGCCAGCTCACCGACATTGTACGAGCAGTACTTC.